This TCR beta chain was identified during a study of blood T cell repertoires in COVID-19. In the study overall: The United States, Italy and Spain provided the acute and convalescent COVID-19 samples. PBMCs, B-cell-depleted T cells, or T cells were the source of the cDNA or gDNA that made up the material.

CDR1 and CDR2 from the germline V gene are SNHLY and FYNNEI. The length of the CDR3 is 11 residues. V was clipped by 9 bases and J by 5 bases; unmatched bases: 3. Assay: immunoSEQ multiplex PCR; the TCRdb copy retains only in-frame clones and omits some. This table has roughly 300,000 clones, approximately 85% appearing once. The sequenced sample consisted of peripheral blood. The rearrangement joins TRBV2 to TRBJ1-2; 7 bases match TRBD1. The receptor was isolated from a human donor in a cohort sampled during active COVID-19. CDR3 sequence reads: CARGGRYGYTF. The CDR3 coding sequence is TGTGCCAGAGGGGGCAGGTATGGCTACACCTTC.